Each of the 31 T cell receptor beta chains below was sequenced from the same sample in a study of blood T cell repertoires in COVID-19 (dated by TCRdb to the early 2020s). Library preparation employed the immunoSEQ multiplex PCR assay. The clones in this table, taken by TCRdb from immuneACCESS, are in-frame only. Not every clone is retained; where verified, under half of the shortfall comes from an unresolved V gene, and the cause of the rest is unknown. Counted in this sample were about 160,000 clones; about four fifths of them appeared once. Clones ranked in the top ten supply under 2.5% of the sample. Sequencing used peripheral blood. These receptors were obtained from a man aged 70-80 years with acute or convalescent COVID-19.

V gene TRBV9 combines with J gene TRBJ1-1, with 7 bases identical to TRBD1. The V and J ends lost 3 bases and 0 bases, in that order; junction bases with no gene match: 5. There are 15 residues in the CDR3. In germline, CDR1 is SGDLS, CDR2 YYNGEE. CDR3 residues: CASSDRGNMNTEAFF. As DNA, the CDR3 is TGTGCCAGCAGCGACAGGGGCAATATGAACACTGAAGCTTTCTTT.

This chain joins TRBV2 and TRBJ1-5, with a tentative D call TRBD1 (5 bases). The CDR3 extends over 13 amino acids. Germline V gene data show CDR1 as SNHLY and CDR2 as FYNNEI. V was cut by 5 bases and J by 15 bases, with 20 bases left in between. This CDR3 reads CASSPRSGGGPHF. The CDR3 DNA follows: TGTGCCAGCAGTCCACGTTCTGGGGGGGGACCGCATTTT.

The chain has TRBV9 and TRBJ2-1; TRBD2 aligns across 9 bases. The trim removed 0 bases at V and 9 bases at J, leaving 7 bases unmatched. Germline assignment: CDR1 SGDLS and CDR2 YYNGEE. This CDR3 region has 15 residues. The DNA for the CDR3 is TGTGCCAGCAGCGTAGGGGGAGCGACTAGCGGTGAGCAGTTCTTC. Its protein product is CASSVGGATSGEQFF.

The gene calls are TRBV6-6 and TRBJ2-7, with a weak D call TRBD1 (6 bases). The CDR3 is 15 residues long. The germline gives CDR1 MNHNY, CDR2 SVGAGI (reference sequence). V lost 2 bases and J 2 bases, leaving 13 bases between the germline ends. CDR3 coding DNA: TGTGCCAGCAGTTACGGGGCTTACAGGGCCTACGAGCAGTACTTC. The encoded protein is CASSYGAYRAYEQYF.

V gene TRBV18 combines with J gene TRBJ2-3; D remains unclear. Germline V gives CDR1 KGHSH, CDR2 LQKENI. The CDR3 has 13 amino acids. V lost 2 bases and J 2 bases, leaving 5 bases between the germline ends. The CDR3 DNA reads TGTGCCAGCTCACCAGGCAACACAGATACGCAGTATTTT. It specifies CASSPGNTDTQYF.

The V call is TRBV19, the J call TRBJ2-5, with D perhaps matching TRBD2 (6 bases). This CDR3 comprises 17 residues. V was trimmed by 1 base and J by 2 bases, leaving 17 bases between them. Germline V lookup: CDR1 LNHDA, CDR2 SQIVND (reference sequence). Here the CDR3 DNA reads TGTGCCAGTAGTATAGGAGGAGGGAGCCGGGGTCAAGAGACCCAGTACTTC. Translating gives CASSIGGGSRGQETQYF.

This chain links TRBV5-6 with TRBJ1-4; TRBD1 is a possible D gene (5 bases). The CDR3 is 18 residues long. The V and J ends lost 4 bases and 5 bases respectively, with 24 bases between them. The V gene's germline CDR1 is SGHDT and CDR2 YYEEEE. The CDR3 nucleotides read TGTGCCAGCAGCCTTGGGATTGGGGGAGGACAAAGGAATGAAAAACTGTTTTTT. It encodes CASSLGIGGGQRNEKLFF.

CDR3 region: CASSFYQYTEAFF. In DNA form, the CDR3 reads TGTGCCAGCAGCTTTTACCAGTACACTGAAGCTTTCTTT. The chain is built from TRBV11-2 and TRBJ1-1, with D uncertain. The CDR3 extends over 13 amino acids. Deletions cut 3 bases from V and 3 bases from J, with 8 bases between. Germline loops: CDR1 SGHAT, CDR2 FQNNGV. Full variable domain (missing parts from reference TRBV11-2 and TRBJ1-1): EAGVAQSPRYKIIEKRQSVAFWCNPISGHATLYWYQQILGQGPKLLIQFQNNGVVDDSQLPKDRFSAERLKGVDSTLKIQPAKLEDSAVYLCASSFYQYTEAFFGQGTRLTVV.

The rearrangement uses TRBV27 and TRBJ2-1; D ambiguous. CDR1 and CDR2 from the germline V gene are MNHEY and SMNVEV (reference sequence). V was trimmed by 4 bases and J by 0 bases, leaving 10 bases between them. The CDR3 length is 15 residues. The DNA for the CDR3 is TGTGCCAGCAGTTACAGAGTGCTCTCCTACAATGAGCAGTTCTTC. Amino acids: CASSYRVLSYNEQFF.

The CDR3 DNA reads as TGTGCCAGCAGCGCACACAAAGGACAGGGACCGAACACCGGGGAGCTGTTTTTT. Protein product: CASSAHKGQGPNTGELFF. The chain links TRBV9 to TRBJ2-2; TRBD1 agrees at 8 bases. The CDR3 is 18 residues long. V lost 3 bases and J lost 0; bases outside the gene matches: 10. Germline loops: CDR1 SGDLS, CDR2 YYNGEE.

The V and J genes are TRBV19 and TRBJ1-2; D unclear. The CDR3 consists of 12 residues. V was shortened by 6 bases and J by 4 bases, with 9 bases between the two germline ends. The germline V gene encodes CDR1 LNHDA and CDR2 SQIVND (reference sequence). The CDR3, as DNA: TGTGCCAGTAGCTTAGCTGGCTATGGCTACACCTTC. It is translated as CASSLAGYGYTF.

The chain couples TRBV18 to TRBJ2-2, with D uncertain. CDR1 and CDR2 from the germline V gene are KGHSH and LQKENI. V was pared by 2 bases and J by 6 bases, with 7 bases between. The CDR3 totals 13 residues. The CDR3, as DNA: TGTGCCAGCTCACCATCCGTCGCCGGGGAGCTGTTTTTT. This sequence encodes CASSPSVAGELFF.

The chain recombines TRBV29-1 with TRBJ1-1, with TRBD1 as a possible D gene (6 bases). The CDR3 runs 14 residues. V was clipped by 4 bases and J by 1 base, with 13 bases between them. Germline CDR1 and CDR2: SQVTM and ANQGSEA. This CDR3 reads CSVGRGSQNTEAFF. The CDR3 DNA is TGCAGCGTTGGCAGGGGTTCTCAGAACACTGAAGCTTTCTTT. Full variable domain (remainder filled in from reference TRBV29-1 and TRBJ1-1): SAVISQKPSRDICQRGTSLTIQCQVDSQVTMMFWYRQQPGQSLTLIATANQGSEATYESGFVIDKFPISRPNLTFSTLTVSNMSPEDSSIYLCSVGRGSQNTEAFFGQGTRLTVV.

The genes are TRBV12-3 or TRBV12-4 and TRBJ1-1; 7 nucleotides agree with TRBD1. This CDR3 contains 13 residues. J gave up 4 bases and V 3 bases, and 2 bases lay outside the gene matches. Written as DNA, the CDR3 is TGTGCCAGCAGTTTCAGGGGGAGCACTGAAGCTTTCTTT. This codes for CASSFRGSTEAFF.

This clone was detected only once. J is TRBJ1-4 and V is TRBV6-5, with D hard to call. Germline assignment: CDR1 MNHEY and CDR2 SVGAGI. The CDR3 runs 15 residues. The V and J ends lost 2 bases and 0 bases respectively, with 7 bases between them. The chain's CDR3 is CASSYGTATNEKLFF. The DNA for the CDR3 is TGTGCCAGCAGTTACGGAACAGCAACTAATGAAAAACTGTTTTTT.

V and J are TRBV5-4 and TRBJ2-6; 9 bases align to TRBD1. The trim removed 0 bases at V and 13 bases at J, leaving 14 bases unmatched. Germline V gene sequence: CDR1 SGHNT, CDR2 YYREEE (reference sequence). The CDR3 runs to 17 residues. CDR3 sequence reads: CASSLGGLGTGRSVLTF. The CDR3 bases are TGTGCCAGCAGCTTGGGAGGATTGGGGACAGGGCGCTCGGTCCTGACTTTC.

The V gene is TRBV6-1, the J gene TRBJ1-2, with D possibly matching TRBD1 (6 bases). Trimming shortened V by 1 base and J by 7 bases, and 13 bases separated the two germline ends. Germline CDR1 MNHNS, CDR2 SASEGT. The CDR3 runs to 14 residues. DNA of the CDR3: TGTGCCAGCAGTGAAGAGGGGGGGGCGACTGGCTACACCTTC. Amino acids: CASSEEGGATGYTF.

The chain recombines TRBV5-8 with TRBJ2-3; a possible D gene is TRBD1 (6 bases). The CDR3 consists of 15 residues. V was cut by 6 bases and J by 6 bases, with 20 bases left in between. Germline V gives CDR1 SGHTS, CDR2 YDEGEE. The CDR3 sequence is CASTPGESSRDTQYF. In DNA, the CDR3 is TGTGCCAGCACCCCAGGGGAATCGAGCAGGGATACGCAGTATTTT.

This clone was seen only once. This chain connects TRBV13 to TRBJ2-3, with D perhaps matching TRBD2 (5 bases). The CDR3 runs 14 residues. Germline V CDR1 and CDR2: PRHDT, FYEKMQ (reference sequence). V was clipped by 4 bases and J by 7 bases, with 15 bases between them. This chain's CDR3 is CASSSSRDGNTQYF. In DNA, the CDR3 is TGTGCCAGCAGCTCTTCACGGGATGGGAATACGCAGTATTTT.

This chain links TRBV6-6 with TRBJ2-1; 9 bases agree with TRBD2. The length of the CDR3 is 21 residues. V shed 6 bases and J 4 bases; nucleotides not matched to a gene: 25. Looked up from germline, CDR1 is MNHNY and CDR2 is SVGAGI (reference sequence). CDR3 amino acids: CASSPAVRQASQAGGYNEQFF. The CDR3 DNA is TGTGCCAGCAGCCCGGCGGTTCGACAGGCAAGCCAAGCGGGGGGTTACAATGAGCAGTTCTTC.

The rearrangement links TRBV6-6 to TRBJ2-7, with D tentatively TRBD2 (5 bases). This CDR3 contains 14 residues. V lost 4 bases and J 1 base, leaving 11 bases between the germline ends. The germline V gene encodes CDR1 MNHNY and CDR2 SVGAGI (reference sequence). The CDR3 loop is CASSSKRDSYEQYF. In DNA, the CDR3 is TGTGCCAGCAGTTCCAAACGGGATTCCTACGAGCAGTACTTC.

The CDR3 nucleotides read TGTGCCAGCACCTCACAGGGGCAGAGCACCGGGGAGCTGTTTTTT. Protein sequence: CASTSQGQSTGELFF. This chain joins TRBV2 and TRBJ2-2; 7 nucleotides line up with TRBD1. J was trimmed by 4 bases and V by 7 bases; bases with no gene match: 9. Germline CDR1 SNHLY, CDR2 FYNNEI. This CDR3 spans 15 amino acids.

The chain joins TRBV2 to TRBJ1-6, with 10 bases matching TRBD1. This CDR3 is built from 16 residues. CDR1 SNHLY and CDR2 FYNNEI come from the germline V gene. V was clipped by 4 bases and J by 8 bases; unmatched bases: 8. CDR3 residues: CASSVPTGGAYSPLHF. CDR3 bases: TGTGCCAGCAGTGTCCCGACAGGGGGCGCTTATTCACCCCTCCACTTT.

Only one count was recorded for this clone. The CDR3 sequence: CSSRGTGGSNEQFF. The CDR3 DNA reads as TGCAGCTCCCGGGGGACAGGGGGGAGCAATGAGCAGTTCTTC. The gene calls are TRBV29-1 and TRBJ2-1; 11 bases match TRBD1. The CDR3 spans 14 residues. V dropped 8 bases and J dropped 6; count of bases not matched to a gene: 9. In germline, CDR1 is SQVTM, CDR2 ANQGSEA.

CDR3 residues: CASSPLRTSGRNTGELFF. In nucleotides, the CDR3 is TGTGCCAGCAGTCCCCTCCGGACTAGCGGGAGGAACACCGGGGAGCTGTTTTTT. The rearrangement joins TRBV28 to TRBJ2-2, with TRBD2 matching over 13 bases. Trimming took 5 bases from V and 1 from J; bases not matched to a gene: 7. CDR3 length: 18 amino acids. Germline CDR1 and CDR2: MDHEN and SYDVKM.

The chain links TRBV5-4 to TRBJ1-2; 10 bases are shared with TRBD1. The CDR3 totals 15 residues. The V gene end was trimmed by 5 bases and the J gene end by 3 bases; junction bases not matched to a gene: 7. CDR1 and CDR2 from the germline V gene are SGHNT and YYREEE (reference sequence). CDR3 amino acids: CASRAGTGVDYGYTF. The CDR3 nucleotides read TGTGCCAGCAGGGCCGGGACAGGGGTGGACTATGGCTACACCTTC.

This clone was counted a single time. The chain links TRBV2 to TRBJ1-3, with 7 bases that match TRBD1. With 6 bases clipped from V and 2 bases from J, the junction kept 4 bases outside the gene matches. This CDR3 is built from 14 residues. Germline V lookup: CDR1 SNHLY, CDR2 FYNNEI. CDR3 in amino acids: CASSGDRAGNTIYF. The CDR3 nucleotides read TGTGCCAGCAGCGGAGACAGGGCTGGAAACACCATATATTTT. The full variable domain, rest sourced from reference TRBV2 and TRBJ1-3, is EPEVTQTPSHQVTQMGQEVILRCVPISNHLYFYWYRQILGQKVEFLVSFYNNEISEKSEIFDDQFSVERPDGSNFTLKIRSTKLEDSAMYFCASSGDRAGNTIYFGEGSWLTVV.

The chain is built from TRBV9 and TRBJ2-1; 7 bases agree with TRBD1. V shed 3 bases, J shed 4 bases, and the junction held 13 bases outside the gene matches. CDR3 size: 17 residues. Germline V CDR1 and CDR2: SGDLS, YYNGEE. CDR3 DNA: TGTGCCAGCAGCGCATTCAAACCGGGACAGCCGTACAATGAGCAGTTCTTC. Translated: CASSAFKPGQPYNEQFF.

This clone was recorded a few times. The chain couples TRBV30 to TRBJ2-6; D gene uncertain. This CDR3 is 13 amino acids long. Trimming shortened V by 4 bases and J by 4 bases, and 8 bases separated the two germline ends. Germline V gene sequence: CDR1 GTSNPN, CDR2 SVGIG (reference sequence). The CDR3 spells CAWTSSGANVLTF. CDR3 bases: TGTGCCTGGACGAGCTCCGGGGCCAACGTCCTGACTTTC.

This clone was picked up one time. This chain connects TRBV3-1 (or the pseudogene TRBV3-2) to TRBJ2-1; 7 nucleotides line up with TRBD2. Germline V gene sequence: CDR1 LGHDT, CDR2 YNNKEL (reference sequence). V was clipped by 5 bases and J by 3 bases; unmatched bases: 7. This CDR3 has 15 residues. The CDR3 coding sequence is TGTGCCAGCAGCGTCCGGGACTACCTCTACAATGAGCAGTTCTTC. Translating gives CASSVRDYLYNEQFF.

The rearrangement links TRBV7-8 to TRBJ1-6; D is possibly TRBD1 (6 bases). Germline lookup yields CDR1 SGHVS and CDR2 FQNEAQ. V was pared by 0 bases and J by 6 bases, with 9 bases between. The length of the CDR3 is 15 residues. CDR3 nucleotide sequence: TGTGCCAGCAGCTTAGCTCAGGGGATTAATTCACCCCTCCACTTT. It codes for CASSLAQGINSPLHF.